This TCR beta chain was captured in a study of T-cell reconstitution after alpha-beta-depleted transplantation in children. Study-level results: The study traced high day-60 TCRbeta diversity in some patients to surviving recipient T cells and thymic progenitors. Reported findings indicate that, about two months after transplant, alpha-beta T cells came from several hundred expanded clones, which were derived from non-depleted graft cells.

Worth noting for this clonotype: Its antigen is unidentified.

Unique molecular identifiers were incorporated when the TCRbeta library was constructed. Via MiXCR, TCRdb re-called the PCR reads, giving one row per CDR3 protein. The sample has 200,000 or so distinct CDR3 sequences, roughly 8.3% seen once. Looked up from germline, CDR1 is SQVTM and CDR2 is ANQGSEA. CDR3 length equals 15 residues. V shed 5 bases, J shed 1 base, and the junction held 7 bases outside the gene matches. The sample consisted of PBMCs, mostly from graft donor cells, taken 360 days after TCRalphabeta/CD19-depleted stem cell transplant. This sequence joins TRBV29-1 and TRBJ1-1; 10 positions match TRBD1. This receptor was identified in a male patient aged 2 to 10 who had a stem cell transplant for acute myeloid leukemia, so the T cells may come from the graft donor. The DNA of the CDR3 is TGCAGCGTTTCCGGGACAGGGGCTCCGAACACTGAAGCTTTCTTT. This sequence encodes CSVSGTGAPNTEAFF.